Listed here is a single T cell receptor (beta chain). What it binds is not known. This sample includes further DNA sequences coding for the same CDR3. Sequencing was performed with immunoSEQ multiplex PCR; in TCRdb, only in-frame clones are kept and a portion is missing. The data hold about 310,000 clones, with approximately 85% observed a single time. This record belongs to a study of cytomegalovirus exposure and HLA in healthy donors. Findings and limits, study-wide: Rare TCR sequences dominated, though some public TCRs recurred in many donors.

Trimming shortened V by 3 bases and J by 1 base, and 6 bases separated the two germline ends. CDR3 size: 13 residues. CDR1 and CDR2 from the germline V gene are MRHNA and SNTAGT. The chain carries TRBV6-4 and TRBJ1-1, with no clear D. The sequence was obtained from a young man in good health and CMV-seronegative. The sequenced sample was PBMCs. The chain's CDR3 is CASSERGNTEAFF. CDR3 coding DNA: TGTGCCAGCAGTGAACGGGGGAACACTGAAGCTTTCTTT.